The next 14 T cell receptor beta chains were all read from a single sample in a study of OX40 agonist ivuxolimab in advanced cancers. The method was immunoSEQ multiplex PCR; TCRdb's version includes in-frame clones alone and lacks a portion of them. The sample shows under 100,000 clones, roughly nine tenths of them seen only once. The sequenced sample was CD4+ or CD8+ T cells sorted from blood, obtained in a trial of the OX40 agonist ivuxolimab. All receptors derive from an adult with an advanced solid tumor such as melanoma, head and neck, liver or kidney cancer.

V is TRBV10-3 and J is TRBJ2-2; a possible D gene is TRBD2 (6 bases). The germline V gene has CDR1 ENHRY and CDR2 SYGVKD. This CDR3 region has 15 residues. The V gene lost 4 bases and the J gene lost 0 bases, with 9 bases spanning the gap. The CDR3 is CAISASVANTGELFF. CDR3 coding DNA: TGTGCCATCAGTGCTAGCGTCGCGAACACCGGGGAGCTGTTTTTT.

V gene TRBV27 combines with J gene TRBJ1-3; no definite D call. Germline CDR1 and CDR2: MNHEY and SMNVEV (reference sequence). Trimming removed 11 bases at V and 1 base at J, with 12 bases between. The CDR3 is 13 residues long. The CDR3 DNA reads TGTGCCGCGACGAGGGAATCTGGAAACACCATATATTTT. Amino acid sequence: CAATRESGNTIYF.

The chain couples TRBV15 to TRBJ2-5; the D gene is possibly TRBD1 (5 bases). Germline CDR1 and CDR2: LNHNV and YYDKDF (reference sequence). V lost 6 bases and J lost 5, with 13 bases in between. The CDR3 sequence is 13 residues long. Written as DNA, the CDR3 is TGTGCCACCAGACAGGCGGCGGAGGAGACCCAGTACTTC. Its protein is CATRQAAEETQYF.

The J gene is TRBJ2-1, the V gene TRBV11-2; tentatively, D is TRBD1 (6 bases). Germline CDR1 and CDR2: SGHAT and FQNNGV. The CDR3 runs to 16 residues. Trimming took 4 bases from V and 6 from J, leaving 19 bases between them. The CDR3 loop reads CASSSLQGSVPNEQFF. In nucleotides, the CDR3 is TGTGCCAGCAGCTCCCTACAGGGCTCCGTACCCAATGAGCAGTTCTTC. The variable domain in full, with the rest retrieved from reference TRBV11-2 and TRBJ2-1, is EAGVAQSPRYKIIEKRQSVAFWCNPISGHATLYWYQQILGQGPKLLIQFQNNGVVDDSQLPKDRFSAERLKGVDSTLKIQPAKLEDSAVYLCASSSLQGSVPNEQFFGPGTRLTVL.

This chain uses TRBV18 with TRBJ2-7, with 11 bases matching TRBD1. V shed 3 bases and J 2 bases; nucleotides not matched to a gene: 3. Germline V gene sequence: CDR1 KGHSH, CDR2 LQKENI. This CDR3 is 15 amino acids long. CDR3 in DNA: TGTGCCAGCTCACCTGTGGGACAGGGGGCCTACGAGCAGTACTTC. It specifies CASSPVGQGAYEQYF.

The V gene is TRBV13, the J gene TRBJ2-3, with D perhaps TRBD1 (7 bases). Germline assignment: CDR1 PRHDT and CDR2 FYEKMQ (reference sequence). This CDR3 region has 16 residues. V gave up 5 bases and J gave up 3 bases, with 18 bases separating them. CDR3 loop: CASSPPRQGGTDTQYF. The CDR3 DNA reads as TGTGCCAGCAGCCCGCCCAGACAGGGAGGAACAGATACGCAGTATTTT.

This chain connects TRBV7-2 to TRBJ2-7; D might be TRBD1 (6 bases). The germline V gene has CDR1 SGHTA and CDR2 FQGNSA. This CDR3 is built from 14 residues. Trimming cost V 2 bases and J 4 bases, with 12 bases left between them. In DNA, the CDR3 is TGTGCCAGCAGCTTATCAGGGGTCTCTTACGAGCAGTACTTC. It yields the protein CASSLSGVSYEQYF. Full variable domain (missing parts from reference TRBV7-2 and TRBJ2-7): GAGVSQSPSNKVTEKGKDVELRCDPISGHTALYWYRQSLGQGLEFLIYFQGNSAPDKSGLPSDRFSAERTGGSVSTLTIQRTQQEDSAVYLCASSLSGVSYEQYFGPGTRLTVT.

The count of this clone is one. CDR3 sequence (DNA): TGTGCCAGCAGCTGGGCAGATCGGAACACTGAAGCTTTCTTT. This gives the protein CASSWADRNTEAFF. The J gene is TRBJ1-1, the V gene TRBV5-6; D unclear. Germline V CDR1 and CDR2: SGHDT, YYEEEE. The ends were cut back, 3 bases at V and 1 base at J, with 10 bases in the middle. The CDR3 covers 14 residues.

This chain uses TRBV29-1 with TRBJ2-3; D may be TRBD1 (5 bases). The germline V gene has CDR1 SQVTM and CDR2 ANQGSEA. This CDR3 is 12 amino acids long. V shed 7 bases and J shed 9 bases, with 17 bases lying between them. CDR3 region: CSGRAQGGTQYF. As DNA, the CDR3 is TGCAGCGGTCGGGCCCAGGGTGGGACGCAGTATTTT.

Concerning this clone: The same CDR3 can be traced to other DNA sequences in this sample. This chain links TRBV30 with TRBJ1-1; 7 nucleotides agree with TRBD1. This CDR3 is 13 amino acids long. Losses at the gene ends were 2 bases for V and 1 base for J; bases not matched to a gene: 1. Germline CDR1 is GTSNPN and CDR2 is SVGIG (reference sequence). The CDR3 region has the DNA TGTGCCTGGAGTAGACAGGGGAACACTGAAGCTTTCTTT. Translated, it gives CAWSRQGNTEAFF.

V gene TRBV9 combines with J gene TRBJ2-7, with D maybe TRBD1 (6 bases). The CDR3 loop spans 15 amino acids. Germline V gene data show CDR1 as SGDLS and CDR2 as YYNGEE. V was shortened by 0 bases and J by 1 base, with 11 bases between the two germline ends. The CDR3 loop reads CASSVEQGPSYEQYF. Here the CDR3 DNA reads TGTGCCAGCAGCGTAGAGCAGGGGCCTTCCTACGAGCAGTACTTC.

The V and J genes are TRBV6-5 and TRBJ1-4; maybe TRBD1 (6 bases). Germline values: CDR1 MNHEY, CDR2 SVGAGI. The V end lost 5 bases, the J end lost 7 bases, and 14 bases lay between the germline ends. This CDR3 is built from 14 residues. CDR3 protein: CASSRQVPSEKLFF. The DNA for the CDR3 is TGTGCCAGCAGTCGACAGGTCCCTAGTGAAAAACTGTTTTTT.

DNA of the CDR3: TGCGCCAGCAGTCTAACAGCTAACACCGGGGAGCTGTTTTTT. The encoded protein is CASSLTANTGELFF. V usage is TRBV23-1 and J usage is TRBJ2-2, with unresolved D. TRBV23-1 is treated as an ORF (open reading frame) with a function not yet certain. V lost 4 bases and J 2 bases, leaving 8 bases between the germline ends. The CDR3 has 14 amino acids.

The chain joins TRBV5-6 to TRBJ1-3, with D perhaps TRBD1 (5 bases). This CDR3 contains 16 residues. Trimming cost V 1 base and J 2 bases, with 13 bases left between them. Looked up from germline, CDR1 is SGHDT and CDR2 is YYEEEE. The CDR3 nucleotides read TGTGCCAGCAGCTTGAGGGGAGGTGGCGCTGGAAACACCATATATTTT. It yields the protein CASSLRGGGAGNTIYF.